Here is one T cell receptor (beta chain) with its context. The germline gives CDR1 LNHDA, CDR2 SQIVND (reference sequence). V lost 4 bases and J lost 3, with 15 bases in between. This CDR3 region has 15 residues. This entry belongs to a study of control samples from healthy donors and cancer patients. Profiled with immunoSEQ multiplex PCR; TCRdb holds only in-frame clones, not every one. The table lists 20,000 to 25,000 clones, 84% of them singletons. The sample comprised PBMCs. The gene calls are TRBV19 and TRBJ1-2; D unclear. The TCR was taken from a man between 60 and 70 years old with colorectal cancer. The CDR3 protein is CASSRRFPDYYGYTF. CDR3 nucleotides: TGTGCCAGTAGTAGAAGATTTCCCGACTACTATGGCTACACCTTC.